A single sample is the source of the 19 T cell receptor beta chains below, sequenced in a study of technical replicates of blood from several donors. The protocol was immunoSEQ multiplex PCR, while the TCRdb copy is restricted to in-frame clones and leaves out a portion. The sample lists tens of thousands of clones, 90% to 95% occurring once. Sequencing was carried out using T cells isolated from PBMCs. The receptors derive from a human donor in good health.

The chain uses TRBV21-1 and TRBJ2-7; TRBD2 reflects the table's D call only, with no check against the DNA. TRBV21-1 represents a pseudogene. CDR3 size: 16 residues. CDR3 coding DNA: TGTGCCAGCAGCAAAGTGGTAGTTTCATCTGCCTACGAGCAGTACTTC. Translated, it gives CASSKVVVSSAYEQYF.

The chain couples TRBV18 to TRBJ1-5; no clear D gene. The V gene's germline CDR1 is KGHSH and CDR2 LQKENI. V was trimmed by 3 bases and J by 3 bases, leaving 9 bases between them. The CDR3 is made up of 14 amino acids. The CDR3, as DNA: TGTGCCAGCTCACCCCGACACCTCAATCAGCCCCAGCATTTT. It translates to CASSPRHLNQPQHF.

This rearrangement joins TRBV6-1 to TRBJ1-2; 9 nucleotides match TRBD1. The CDR3 is 15 amino acids. J was trimmed by 4 bases and V by 1 base; bases with no gene match: 4. Per the germline V gene, CDR1 is MNHNS and CDR2 is SASEGT. Written as DNA, the CDR3 is TGTGCCAGCAGTGAAGGACAGGGGGGGGGCTATGGCTACACCTTC. Encoded protein: CASSEGQGGGYGYTF.

The V gene is TRBV10-1, the J gene TRBJ2-5, with D perhaps matching TRBD1 (5 bases). Per germline, CDR1 WNHNN and CDR2 SYGVQD (reference sequence). V shed 3 bases and J shed 3 bases, with 11 bases lying between them. The CDR3 extends over 14 amino acids. CDR3 residues: CASSEDRLEETQYF. In nucleotides, the CDR3 is TGCGCCAGCAGTGAAGACAGACTCGAAGAGACCCAGTACTTC.

The chain recombines TRBV28 with TRBJ1-2; a possible D gene is TRBD1 (5 bases). Trimming removed 10 bases from V and 1 base from J, with 13 bases in between. The CDR3 totals 13 residues. CDR1 and CDR2 (germline): MDHEN, SYDVKM. CDR3 loop: CATTLQGNYGYTF. In DNA, the CDR3 is TGTGCCACCACCCTCCAGGGTAACTATGGCTACACCTTC.

CDR3 nucleotides: TGTGCCAGCAGTGAATGGACAGGGGGGCACGAGCAGTACTTC. The encoded protein is CASSEWTGGHEQYF. The chain employs TRBV2 and TRBJ2-7, with 10 bases lining up with TRBD1. J was trimmed by 5 bases and V by 2 bases; bases with no gene match: 3. CDR1 and CDR2 (germline): SNHLY, FYNNEI. CDR3 length: 14 residues.

The genes are TRBV4-1 and TRBJ1-4; the D gene is possibly TRBD1 (5 bases). Germline V gives CDR1 MGHRA, CDR2 YSYEKL. Trimming removed 2 bases from V and 10 bases from J, with 5 bases in between. This CDR3 region has 11 residues. The CDR3 bases are TGCGCCAGCAGCCAACAGGGAAAACTGTTTTTT. This codes for CASSQQGKLFF.

V usage is TRBV4-1 and J usage is TRBJ2-7; the D is unclear. CDR3 length: 14 residues. Germline CDR1 and CDR2: MGHRA and YSYEKL. V lost 0 bases to trimming and J lost 6 bases, with 12 bases between them. This CDR3 reads CASSQEAGDVEQYF. The CDR3 coding sequence is TGCGCCAGCAGCCAAGAGGCCGGAGATGTCGAGCAGTACTTC.

V usage is TRBV18 and J usage is TRBJ2-1; possibly TRBD1 for D (5 bases). V shed 5 bases and J shed 0 bases, with 14 bases lying between them. Germline V gene data show CDR1 as KGHSH and CDR2 as LQKENI. This CDR3 has 16 residues. CDR3 loop: CASSDRGKSSYNEQFF. The CDR3 coding sequence is TGTGCCAGCTCAGACAGAGGAAAAAGCTCCTACAATGAGCAGTTCTTC. The full variable domain, with the rest looked up from reference TRBV18 and TRBJ2-1, is NAGVMQNPRHLVRRRGQEARLRCSPMKGHSHVYWYRQLPEEGLKFMVYLQKENIIDESGMPKERFSAEFPKEGPSILRIQQVVRGDSAAYFCASSDRGKSSYNEQFFGPGTRLTVL.

This sequence joins TRBV7-3 and TRBJ2-1, with D unresolved. The CDR3 sequence is 14 residues long. V shed 2 bases and J shed 6 bases, with 11 bases lying between them. Germline CDR1 is SGHTA and CDR2 is FQGTGA. The CDR3 region is CASSLSPTGNEQFF. The CDR3 bases are TGTGCCAGCAGCTTATCCCCGACGGGCAATGAGCAGTTCTTC.

The chain employs TRBV6-1 and TRBJ2-5, with TRBD1 as a possible D gene (6 bases). CDR1 and CDR2 (germline): MNHNS, SASEGT. This CDR3 comprises 12 residues. Trimming stripped 6 bases from V and 5 bases from J, with 10 bases between. CDR3 protein: CASSPGVETQYF. The CDR3 DNA sequence: TGTGCCAGCAGCCCAGGGGTTGAGACCCAGTACTTC.

This chain links TRBV4-1 with TRBJ1-5; 10 bases line up with TRBD1. V shed 1 base, J shed 4 bases, and the junction held 4 bases outside the gene matches. Germline values: CDR1 MGHRA, CDR2 YSYEKL. The CDR3 has 16 residues. The CDR3 bases are TGCGCCAGCAGCCAAGCGGACAGGGGGAGGAATCAGCCCCAGCATTTT. This encodes CASSQADRGRNQPQHF.

The V gene is TRBV6-5, the J gene TRBJ2-7, with 7 bases fitting TRBD1. V gave up 6 bases and J gave up 4 bases; unmatched junction bases: 12. This CDR3 is built from 15 residues. Germline V gene sequence: CDR1 MNHEY, CDR2 SVGAGI. CDR3 DNA sequence: TGTGCCAGCAGCCCGACAGGGAACAGGATTTACGAGCAGTACTTC. Translated: CASSPTGNRIYEQYF.

The chain combines TRBV9 with TRBJ2-2, with D tentatively TRBD1 (6 bases). The CDR3 extends over 13 amino acids. Germline-derived CDR1 and CDR2 are SGDLS and YYNGEE. This CDR3 is CATSGQGTGELFF. The DNA of the CDR3 is TGTGCGACCTCGGGGCAGGGGACCGGGGAGCTGTTTTTT.

The chain links TRBV12-2 to TRBJ2-1; TRBD2 was called by the table and not checked on the DNA. TRBV12-2 is listed as a pseudogene. The CDR3 runs to 18 residues. CDR3 in amino acids: CASRQGLRLGSSYNEQFF. CDR3 sequence (DNA): TGTGCAAGTCGCCAGGGACTACGACTAGGTAGCTCCTACAATGAGCAGTTCTTC.

The V gene is TRBV5-1, the J gene TRBJ1-1; no firm D call. Germline V gene data show CDR1 as SGHRS and CDR2 as YFSETQ. V was clipped by 0 bases and J by 0 bases, with 18 bases between them. CDR3 length: 18 amino acids. CDR3 in DNA: TGCGCCAGCAGCTTGGTTGGTAGCAGTCGTGAGTTGAACACTGAAGCTTTCTTT. Residues: CASSLVGSSRELNTEAFF.

The V and J genes are TRBV7-8 and TRBJ2-7; the match to TRBD1 covers 8 bases. With V trimmed by 5 bases and J by 3 bases, 6 bases remained unmatched. CDR3 length: 14 amino acids. Germline V gives CDR1 SGHVS, CDR2 FQNEAQ. In DNA form, the CDR3 reads TGTGCCAGCAGCCCACGGACAGGGAGCTACGAGCAGTACTTC. Amino acid sequence: CASSPRTGSYEQYF.

This clone has just one count. J is TRBJ2-2 and V is TRBV5-1, with 11 bases fitting TRBD2. Germline values: CDR1 SGHRS, CDR2 YFSETQ. There are 17 residues in the CDR3. The J segment lost 1 base and the V segment lost 4 bases, leaving 6 bases of the junction unmatched. This CDR3 reads CASSRGTSGRNTGELFF. CDR3 in DNA: TGCGCCAGCAGCCGGGGAACTAGCGGGAGGAACACCGGGGAGCTGTTTTTT.

V is TRBV28 and J is TRBJ1-1, with D uncertain. Trimming removed 8 bases at V and 11 bases at J, with 18 bases between. This CDR3 is 12 amino acids long. The germline gives CDR1 MDHEN, CDR2 SYDVKM. CDR3 residues: CASAGSPSGAFF. CDR3 bases: TGTGCCAGCGCCGGATCCCCCTCGGGGGCTTTCTTT.